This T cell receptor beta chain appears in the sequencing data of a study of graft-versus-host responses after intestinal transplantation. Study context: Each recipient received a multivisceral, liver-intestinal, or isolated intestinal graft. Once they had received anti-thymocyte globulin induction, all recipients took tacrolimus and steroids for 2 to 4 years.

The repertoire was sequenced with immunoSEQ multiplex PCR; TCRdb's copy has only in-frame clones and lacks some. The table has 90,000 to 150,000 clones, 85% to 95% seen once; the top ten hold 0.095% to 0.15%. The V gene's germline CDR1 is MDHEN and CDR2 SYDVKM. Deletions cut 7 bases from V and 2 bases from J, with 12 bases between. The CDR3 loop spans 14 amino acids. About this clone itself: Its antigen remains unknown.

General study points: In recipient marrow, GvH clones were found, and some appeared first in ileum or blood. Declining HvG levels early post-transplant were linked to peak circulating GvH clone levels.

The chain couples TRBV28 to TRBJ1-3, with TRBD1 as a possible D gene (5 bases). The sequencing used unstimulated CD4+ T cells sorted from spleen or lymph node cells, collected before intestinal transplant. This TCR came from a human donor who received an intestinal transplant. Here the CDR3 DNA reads TGTGCCAGCATCTCAGGGAGCCCTGGAAACACCATATATTTT. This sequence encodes CASISGSPGNTIYF.